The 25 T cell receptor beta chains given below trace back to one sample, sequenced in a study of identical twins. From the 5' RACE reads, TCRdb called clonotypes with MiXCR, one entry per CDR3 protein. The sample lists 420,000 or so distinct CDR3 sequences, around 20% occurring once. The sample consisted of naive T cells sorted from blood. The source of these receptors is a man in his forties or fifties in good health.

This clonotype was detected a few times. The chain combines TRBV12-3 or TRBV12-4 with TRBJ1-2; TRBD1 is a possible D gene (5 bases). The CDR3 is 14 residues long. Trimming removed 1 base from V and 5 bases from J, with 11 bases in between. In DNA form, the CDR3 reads TGTGCCAGCAGTTTAGAGGGGACGGCTTATGGCTACACCTTC. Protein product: CASSLEGTAYGYTF.

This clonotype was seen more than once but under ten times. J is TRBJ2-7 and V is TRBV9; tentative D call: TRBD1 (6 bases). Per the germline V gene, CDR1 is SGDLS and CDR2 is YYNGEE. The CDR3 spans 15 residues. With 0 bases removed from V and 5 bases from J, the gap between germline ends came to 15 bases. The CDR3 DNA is TGTGCCAGCAGCGTAGCGCCAGGGGTTGTCCACGAGCAGTACTTC. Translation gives CASSVAPGVVHEQYF.

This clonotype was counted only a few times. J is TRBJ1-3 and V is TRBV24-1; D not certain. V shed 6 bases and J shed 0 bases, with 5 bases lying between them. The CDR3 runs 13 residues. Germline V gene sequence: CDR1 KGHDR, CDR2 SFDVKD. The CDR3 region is CATSSPSGNTIYF. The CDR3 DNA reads TGTGCCACCAGTTCTCCCTCTGGAAACACCATATATTTT.

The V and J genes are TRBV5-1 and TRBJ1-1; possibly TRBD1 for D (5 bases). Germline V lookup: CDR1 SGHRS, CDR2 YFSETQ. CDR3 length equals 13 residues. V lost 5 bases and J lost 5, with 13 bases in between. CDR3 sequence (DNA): TGCGCCAGCAGTTATCGAGAGGGGACTGAAGCTTTCTTT. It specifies CASSYREGTEAFF. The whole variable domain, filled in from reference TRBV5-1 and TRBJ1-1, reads KAGVTQTPRYLIKTRGQQVTLSCSPISGHRSVSWYQQTPGQGLQFLFEYFSETQRNKGNFPGRFSGRQFSNSRSEMNVSTLELGDSALYLCASSYREGTEAFFGQGTRLTVV.

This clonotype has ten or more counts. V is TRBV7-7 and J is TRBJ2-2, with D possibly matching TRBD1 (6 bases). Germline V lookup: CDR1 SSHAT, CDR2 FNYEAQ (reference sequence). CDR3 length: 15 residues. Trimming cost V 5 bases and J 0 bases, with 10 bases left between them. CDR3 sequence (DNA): TGTGCCAGCAGCGTTGGGGGCACGAACACCGGGGAGCTGTTTTTT. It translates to CASSVGGTNTGELFF.

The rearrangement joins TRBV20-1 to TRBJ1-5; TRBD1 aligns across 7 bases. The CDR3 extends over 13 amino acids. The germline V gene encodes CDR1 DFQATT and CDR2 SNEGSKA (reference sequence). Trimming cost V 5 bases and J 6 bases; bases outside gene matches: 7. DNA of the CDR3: TGCAGTGCTGCGGGACAGCCTTCTCAGCCCCAGCATTTT. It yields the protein CSAAGQPSQPQHF.

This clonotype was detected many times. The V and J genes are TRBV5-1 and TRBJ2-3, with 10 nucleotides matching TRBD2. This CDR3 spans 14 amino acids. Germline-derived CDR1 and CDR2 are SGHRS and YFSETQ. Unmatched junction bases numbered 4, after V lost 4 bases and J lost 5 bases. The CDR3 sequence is CASSASGSLDTQYF. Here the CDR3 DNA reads TGCGCCAGCAGCGCTAGCGGGAGTTTAGATACGCAGTATTTT.

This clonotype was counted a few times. The CDR3 loop is CASRPDRMIYEQYF. CDR3 DNA: TGTGCCAGCAGACCGGACAGGATGATCTACGAGCAGTACTTC. V and J are TRBV27 and TRBJ2-7, with TRBD1 matching over 7 bases. The CDR3 is made up of 14 amino acids. After removal of 6 bases from V and 3 bases from J, the junction contained 8 bases not matched to a gene. In germline, CDR1 is MNHEY, CDR2 SMNVEV (reference sequence).

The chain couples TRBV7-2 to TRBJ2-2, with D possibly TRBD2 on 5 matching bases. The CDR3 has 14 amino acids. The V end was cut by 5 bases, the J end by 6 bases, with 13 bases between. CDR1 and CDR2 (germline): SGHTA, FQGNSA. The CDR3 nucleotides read TGTGCCAGCAGCCCTCGGACTGGTGCCGGGGAGCTGTTTTTT. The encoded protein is CASSPRTGAGELFF.

This chain's CDR3 is CASSQVTTEYEQYF. CDR3 nucleotides: TGCGCCAGCAGCCAAGTTACAACAGAATACGAGCAGTACTTC. V usage is TRBV4-3 and J usage is TRBJ2-7; D unresolved. The V gene's germline CDR1 is LGHNA and CDR2 YSLEER. Deletions cut 1 base from V and 4 bases from J, with 11 bases between. The length of the CDR3 is 14 residues.

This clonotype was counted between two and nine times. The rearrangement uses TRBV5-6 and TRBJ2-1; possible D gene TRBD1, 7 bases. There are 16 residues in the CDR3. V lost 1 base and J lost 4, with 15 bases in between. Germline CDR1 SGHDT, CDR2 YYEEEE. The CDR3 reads CASSLRRGPRYNEQFF. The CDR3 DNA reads TGTGCCAGCAGCTTGAGGAGGGGGCCCAGGTACAATGAGCAGTTCTTC.

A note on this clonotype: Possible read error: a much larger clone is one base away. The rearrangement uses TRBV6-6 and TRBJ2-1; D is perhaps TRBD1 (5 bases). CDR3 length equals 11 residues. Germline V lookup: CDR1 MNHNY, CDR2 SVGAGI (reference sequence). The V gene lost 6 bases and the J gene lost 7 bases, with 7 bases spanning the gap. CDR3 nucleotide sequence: TGTGCCAGCAGAAAGGGGAATGAGCAGTTCTTC. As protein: CASRKGNEQFF.

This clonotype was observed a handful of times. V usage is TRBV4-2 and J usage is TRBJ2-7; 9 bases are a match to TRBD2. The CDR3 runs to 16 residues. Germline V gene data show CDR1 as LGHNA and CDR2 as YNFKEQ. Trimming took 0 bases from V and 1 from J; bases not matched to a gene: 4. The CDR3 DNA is TGTGCCAGCAGCCAAGATCTCACTAGCGGGTCCTACGAGCAGTACTTC. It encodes CASSQDLTSGSYEQYF.

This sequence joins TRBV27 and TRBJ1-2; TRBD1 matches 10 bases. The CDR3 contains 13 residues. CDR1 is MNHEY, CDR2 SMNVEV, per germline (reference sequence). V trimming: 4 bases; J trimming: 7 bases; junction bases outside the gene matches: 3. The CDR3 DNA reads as TGTGCCAGCAGTTCGGACAGGGGGAGTGGCTACACCTTC. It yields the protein CASSSDRGSGYTF.

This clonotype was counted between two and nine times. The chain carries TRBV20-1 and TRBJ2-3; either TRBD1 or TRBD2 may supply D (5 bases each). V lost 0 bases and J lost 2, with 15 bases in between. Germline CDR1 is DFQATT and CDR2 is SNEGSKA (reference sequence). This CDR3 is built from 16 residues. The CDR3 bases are TGCAGTGCTAGAGATCTTGGGACCCATACCACAGATACGCAGTATTTT. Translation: CSARDLGTHTTDTQYF.

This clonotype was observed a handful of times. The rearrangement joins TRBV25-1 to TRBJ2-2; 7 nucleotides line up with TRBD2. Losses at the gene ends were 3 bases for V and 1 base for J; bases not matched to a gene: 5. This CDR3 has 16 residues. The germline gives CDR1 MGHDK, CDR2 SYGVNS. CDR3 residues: CASSEESGVNTGELFF. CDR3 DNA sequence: TGTGCCAGCAGTGAGGAGAGCGGGGTGAACACCGGGGAGCTGTTTTTT.

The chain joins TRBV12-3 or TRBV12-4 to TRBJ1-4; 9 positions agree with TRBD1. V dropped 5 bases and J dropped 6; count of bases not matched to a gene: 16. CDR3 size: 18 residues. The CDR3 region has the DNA TGTGCCAGCAGTCCGAGGGACAGGGCAAAATCAGAGGATGAAAAACTGTTTTTT. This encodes CASSPRDRAKSEDEKLFF.

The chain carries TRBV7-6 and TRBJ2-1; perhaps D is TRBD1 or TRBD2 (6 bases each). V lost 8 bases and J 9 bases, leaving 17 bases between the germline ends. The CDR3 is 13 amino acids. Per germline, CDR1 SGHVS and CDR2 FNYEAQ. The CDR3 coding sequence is TGTGCCAGCCTAGGGGGGCCGAGCCGTGAGCAGTTCTTC. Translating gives CASLGGPSREQFF.

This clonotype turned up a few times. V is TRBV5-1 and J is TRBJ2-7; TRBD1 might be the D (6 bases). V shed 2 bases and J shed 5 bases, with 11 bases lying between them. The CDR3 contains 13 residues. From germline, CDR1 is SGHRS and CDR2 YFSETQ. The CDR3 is CASSFGQSNEQYF. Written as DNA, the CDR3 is TGCGCCAGCAGCTTTGGACAGTCAAACGAGCAGTACTTC.

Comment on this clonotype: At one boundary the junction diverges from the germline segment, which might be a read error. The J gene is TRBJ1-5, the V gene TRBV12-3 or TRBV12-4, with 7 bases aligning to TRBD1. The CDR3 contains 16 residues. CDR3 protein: CDSSLETGPSNQPQHF. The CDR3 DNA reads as TGTGACAGCAGTTTAGAGACAGGGCCTAGCAATCAGCCCCAGCATTTT.

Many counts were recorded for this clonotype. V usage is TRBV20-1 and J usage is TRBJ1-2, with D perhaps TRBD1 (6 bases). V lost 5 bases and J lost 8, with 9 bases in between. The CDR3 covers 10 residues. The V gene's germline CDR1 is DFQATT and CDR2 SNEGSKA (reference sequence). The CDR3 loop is CSALQGGYTF. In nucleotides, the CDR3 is TGCAGTGCTTTACAGGGAGGCTACACCTTC.

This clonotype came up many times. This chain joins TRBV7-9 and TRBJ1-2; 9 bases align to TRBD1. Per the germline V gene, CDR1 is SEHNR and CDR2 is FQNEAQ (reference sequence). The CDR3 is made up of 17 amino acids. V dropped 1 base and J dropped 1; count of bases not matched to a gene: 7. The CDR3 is CASSLELGGQGNYGYTF. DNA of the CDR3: TGTGCCAGCAGCTTAGAGTTGGGGGGACAGGGTAACTATGGCTACACCTTC.

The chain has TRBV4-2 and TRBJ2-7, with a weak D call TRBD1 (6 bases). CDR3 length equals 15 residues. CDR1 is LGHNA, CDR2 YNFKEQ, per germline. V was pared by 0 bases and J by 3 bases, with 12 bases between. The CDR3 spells CASSQEEQGDYEQYF. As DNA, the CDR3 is TGTGCCAGCAGCCAAGAGGAACAGGGTGACTACGAGCAGTACTTC.

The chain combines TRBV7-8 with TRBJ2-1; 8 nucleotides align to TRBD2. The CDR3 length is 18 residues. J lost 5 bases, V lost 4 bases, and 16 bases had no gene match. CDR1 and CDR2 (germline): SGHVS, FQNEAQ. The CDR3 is CASSSGKLAGKVDNEQFF. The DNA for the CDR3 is TGTGCCAGCAGCTCCGGGAAGTTAGCGGGAAAGGTTGACAATGAGCAGTTCTTC.

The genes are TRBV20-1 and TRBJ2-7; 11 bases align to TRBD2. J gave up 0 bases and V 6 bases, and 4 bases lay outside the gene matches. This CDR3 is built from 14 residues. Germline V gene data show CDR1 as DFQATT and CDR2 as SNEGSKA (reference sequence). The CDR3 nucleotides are TGCAGTGCCTTAGCGGGAGGGAACTCCTACGAGCAGTACTTC. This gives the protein CSALAGGNSYEQYF.